This paragraph reports one T cell receptor beta chain. The sample comes from a study of blood T cell repertoires in COVID-19. Study details: COVID-19 samples from acute and convalescent phases originated in the United States, Italy and Spain. The analysed material was cDNA or gDNA that came from T cells, B-cell-depleted T cells, or PBMCs.

Authors' processing steps: Amplification of reference gene primers was used by the study to estimate nucleated cell counts. Assay used: immunoSEQ multiplex PCR; TCRdb lists only in-frame clones, some missing. V and J calls and clone size are as listed in that table; D and trimming were resolved from the DNA. The data contain some 410,000 clones, 88% of them singletons. Participants reported their clinical history, and cohort assignment relied on those reports. This CDR3 contains 16 residues. Germline loops: CDR1 LNHDA, CDR2 SQIVND (reference sequence). J gave up 4 bases and V 7 bases, and 11 bases lay outside the gene matches.

Sequences were obtained from PBMCs or T cells enriched from blood (not recorded which). The V call is TRBV19, the J call TRBJ2-4; 9 bases agree with TRBD1. The source is a woman in her 30s with acute COVID-19. The CDR3: CASNSPGQGGKNIQYF. For the CDR3, the DNA is TGTGCCAGTAATTCACCGGGACAGGGAGGGAAAAACATTCAGTACTTC. Looking up the rest from reference TRBV19 and TRBJ2-4 gives the full variable domain: DGGITQSPKYLFRKEGQNVTLSCEQNLNHDAMYWYRQDPGQGLRLIYYSQIVNDFQKGDIAEGYSVSREKKESFPLTVTSAQKNPTAFYLCASNSPGQGGKNIQYFGAGTRLSVL.